This is a list of T cell receptor beta chains from one sample in a study of CD8+ T cells in alopecia areata. Clones were read by immunoSEQ multiplex PCR, and TCRdb kept only the in-frame ones, dropping some. Of 150,000 to 200,000 clones in the sample, under 80% are singletons; the top ten hold roughly 1.3%. This sample comprised CD4+ T cells sorted from blood, obtained at roughly week 49, from a patient treated with tofacitinib. These receptors were collected from a human donor with alopecia areata. CDR3s include the opening cysteine and the closing phenylalanine or tryptophan. The D gene is left open where the match is weak. Size is stated for part of the rows, as once, few or many counts, or as a class when the clone is expanded.

d_call j_call v_call clone_size cdr3_aa cdr3_nt
TRBD1 TRBJ2-5 TRBV30 - CAWSAYRGMEAQYF TGTGCCTGGAGTGCTTACAGGGGGATGGAGGCCCAGTACTTC
- TRBJ2-3 TRBV18 - CASSRVRSSTDTQYF TGTGCCAGCTCCCGTGTGCGGTCTAGCACAGATACGCAGTATTTT
- TRBJ1-1 TRBV30 - CAWDQGWNTEAFF TGTGCCTGGGACCAGGGCTGGAACACTGAAGCTTTCTTT
TRBD1 TRBJ1-6 TRBV6-1 once CASRGQAVITLHF TGTGCCAGCCGGGGACAGGCAGTGATCACCCTCCACTTT
- TRBJ1-6 TRBV10-2 few CASSAQTDGKSPLHF TGCGCCAGCAGTGCCCAGACAGATGGAAAGTCACCCCTCCACTTT
- TRBJ2-6 TRBV5-1 - CASSWDTSGANVLTF TGCGCCAGCAGCTGGGACACCTCTGGGGCCAACGTCCTGACTTTC
TRBD1 TRBJ2-3 TRBV7-8 many CASSSTGNVADTQYF TGTGCCAGCAGCTCGACAGGGAATGTGGCAGATACGCAGTATTTT
TRBD1 TRBJ2-2 TRBV9 - CASSVWFWDRAGGELFF TGTGCCAGCAGCGTATGGTTTTGGGACAGGGCTGGAGGGGAGCTGTTTTTT
- TRBJ1-5 TRBV2 - CASRGPSGQPQHF TGTGCCAGCAGAGGACCGTCGGGGCAGCCCCAGCATTTT
- TRBJ1-5 TRBV2 once CASSEWGGNQPQHF TGTGCCAGCAGTGAGTGGGGCGGGAATCAGCCCCAGCATTTT
- TRBJ1-2 TRBV19 few CASSIQGPYGYTF TGTGCCAGTAGTATACAGGGTCCCTATGGCTACACCTTC
- TRBJ2-7 TRBV19 - CASSPGDSTPEQYF TGTGCCAGTAGTCCGGGGGACTCCACCCCAGAGCAGTACTTC
TRBD1 TRBJ1-2 TRBV15 - CATSTRTGLYGYTF TGTGCCACCAGCACAAGGACAGGTCTCTATGGCTACACCTTC
TRBD1 TRBJ2-4 TRBV29-1 few CSASGTVDTIQYF TGCAGCGCCTCCGGGACAGTTGATACCATTCAGTACTTC
- TRBJ2-1 TRBV25-1 once CASSVMGLSYNEQFF TGTGCCAGCAGTGTAATGGGATTGTCCTACAATGAGCAGTTCTTC
- TRBJ2-5 TRBV5-6 - CASLRGAGETQYF TGTGCCAGCCTCCGGGGGGCAGGAGAGACCCAGTACTTC
- TRBJ1-5 TRBV2 - CASSEARADQPQHF TGTGCCAGCAGTGAAGCACGGGCGGATCAGCCCCAGCATTTT
- TRBJ1-5 TRBV2 few CASSATGSKQPQHF TGTGCCAGCAGTGCGACAGGATCGAAACAGCCCCAGCATTTT
TRBD2 TRBJ2-7 TRBV7-9 - CASSLGTTYEQYF TGTGCCAGCAGCTTGGGGACTACCTACGAGCAGTACTTC
- TRBJ2-3 TRBV5-1 - CASSSGRHTQYF TGCGCCAGCAGCTCCGGACGGCATACGCAGTATTTT
TRBD1 TRBJ1-2 TRBV5-6 few CASSRGQDIGIYGYTF TGTGCCAGCAGTCGCGGACAGGACATAGGGATTTATGGCTACACCTTC
- TRBJ2-7 TRBV11-2 - CASSPLQGGIIYEQYF TGTGCCAGCAGCCCCTTACAGGGAGGGATAATCTACGAGCAGTACTTC
- TRBJ2-5 TRBV14 - CASSQMLKTQYF TGTGCCAGCAGCCAAATGTTAAAGACCCAGTACTTC
- TRBJ1-6 TRBV30 - CAWSGAFNSPLHF TGTGCCTGGAGTGGAGCTTTTAATTCACCCCTCCACTTT
TRBD1 TRBJ1-2 TRBV29-1 - CSVEGTGAGYTF TGCAGCGTTGAAGGGACAGGGGCTGGCTACACCTTC
TRBD1 TRBJ1-6 TRBV11-1 - CASSSQGGHSPLHF TGTGCCAGCAGCTCACAGGGGGGACATTCACCCCTCCACTTT